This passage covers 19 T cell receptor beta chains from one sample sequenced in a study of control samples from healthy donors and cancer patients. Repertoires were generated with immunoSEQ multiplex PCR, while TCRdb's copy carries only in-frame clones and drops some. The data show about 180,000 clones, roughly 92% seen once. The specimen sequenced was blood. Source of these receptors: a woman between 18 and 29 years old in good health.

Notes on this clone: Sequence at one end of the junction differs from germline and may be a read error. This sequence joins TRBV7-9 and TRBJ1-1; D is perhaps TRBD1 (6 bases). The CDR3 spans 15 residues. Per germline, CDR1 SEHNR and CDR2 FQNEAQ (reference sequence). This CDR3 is CASSFRGRGNSEAFF. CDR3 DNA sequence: TGTGCCAGCAGCTTTAGGGGTAGGGGGAACTCTGAAGCTTTCTTT.

The CDR3 loop is CASSISGTGGARSGYTF. The CDR3 nucleotides read TGTGCCAGTAGTATCTCCGGGACAGGTGGGGCCCGGAGTGGCTACACCTTC. This chain links TRBV19 with TRBJ1-2, with 8 bases that match TRBD1. Germline lookup yields CDR1 LNHDA and CDR2 SQIVND (reference sequence). The CDR3 extends over 17 amino acids. V dropped 3 bases and J dropped 7; count of bases not matched to a gene: 16. Looking up the rest from reference TRBV19 and TRBJ1-2 gives the full variable domain: DGGITQSPKYLFRKEGQNVTLSCEQNLNHDAMYWYRQDPGQGLRLIYYSQIVNDFQKGDIAEGYSVSREKKESFPLTVTSAQKNPTAFYLCASSISGTGGARSGYTFGSGTRLTVV.

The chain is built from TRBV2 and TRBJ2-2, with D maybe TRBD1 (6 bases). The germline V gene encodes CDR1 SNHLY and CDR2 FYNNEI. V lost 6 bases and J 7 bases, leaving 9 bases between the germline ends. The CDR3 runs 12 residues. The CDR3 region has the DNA TGTGCCAGCAGATTGACAGGCGGGGAGCTGTTTTTT. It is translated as CASRLTGGELFF.

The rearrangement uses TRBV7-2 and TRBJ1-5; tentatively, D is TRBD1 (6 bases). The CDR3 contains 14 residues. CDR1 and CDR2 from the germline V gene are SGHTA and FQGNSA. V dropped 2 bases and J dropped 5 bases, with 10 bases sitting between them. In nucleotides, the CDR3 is TGTGCCAGCAGCTTAAGGACAGCAGATCAGCCCCAGCATTTT. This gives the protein CASSLRTADQPQHF.

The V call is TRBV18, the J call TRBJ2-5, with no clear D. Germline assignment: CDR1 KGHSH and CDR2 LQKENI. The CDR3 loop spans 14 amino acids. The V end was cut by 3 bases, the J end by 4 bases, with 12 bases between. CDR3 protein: CASSPSPHRETQYF. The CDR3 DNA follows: TGTGCCAGCTCACCGTCCCCCCACCGAGAGACCCAGTACTTC. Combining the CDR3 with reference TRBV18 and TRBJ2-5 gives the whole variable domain NAGVMQNPRHLVRRRGQEARLRCSPMKGHSHVYWYRQLPEEGLKFMVYLQKENIIDESGMPKERFSAEFPKEGPSILRIQQVVRGDSAAYFCASSPSPHRETQYFGPGTRLLVL.

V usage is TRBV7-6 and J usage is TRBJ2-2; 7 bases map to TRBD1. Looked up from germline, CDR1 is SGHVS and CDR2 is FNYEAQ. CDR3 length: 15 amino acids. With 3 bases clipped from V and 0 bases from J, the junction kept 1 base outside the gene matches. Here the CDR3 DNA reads TGTGCCAGCAGCTTGGGACAGTCGAACACCGGGGAGCTGTTTTTT. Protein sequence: CASSLGQSNTGELFF.

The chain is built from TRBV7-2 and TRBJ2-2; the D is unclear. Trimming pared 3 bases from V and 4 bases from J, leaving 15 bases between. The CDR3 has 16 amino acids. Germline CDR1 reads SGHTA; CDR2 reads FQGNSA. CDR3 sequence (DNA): TGTGCCAGCAGCTTGACCCCGAGAACCCTCACCGGGGAGCTGTTTTTT. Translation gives CASSLTPRTLTGELFF.

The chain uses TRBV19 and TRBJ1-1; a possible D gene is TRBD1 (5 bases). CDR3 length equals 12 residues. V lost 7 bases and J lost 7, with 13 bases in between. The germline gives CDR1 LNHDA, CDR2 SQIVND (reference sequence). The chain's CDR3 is CASMGWGDEAFF. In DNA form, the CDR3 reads TGTGCCAGTATGGGGTGGGGCGATGAAGCTTTCTTT.

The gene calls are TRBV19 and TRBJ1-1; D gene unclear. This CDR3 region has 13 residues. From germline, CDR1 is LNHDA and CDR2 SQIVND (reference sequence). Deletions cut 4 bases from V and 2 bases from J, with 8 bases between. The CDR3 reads CASSTSINTEAFF. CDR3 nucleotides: TGTGCCAGTAGTACCTCGATAAACACTGAAGCTTTCTTT.

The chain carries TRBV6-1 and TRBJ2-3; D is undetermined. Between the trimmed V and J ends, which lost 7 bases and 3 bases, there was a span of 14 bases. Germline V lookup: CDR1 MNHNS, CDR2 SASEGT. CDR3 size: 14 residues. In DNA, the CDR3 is TGTGCCAGCACCGAACCTCGACTGACAGATACGCAGTATTTT. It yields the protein CASTEPRLTDTQYF.

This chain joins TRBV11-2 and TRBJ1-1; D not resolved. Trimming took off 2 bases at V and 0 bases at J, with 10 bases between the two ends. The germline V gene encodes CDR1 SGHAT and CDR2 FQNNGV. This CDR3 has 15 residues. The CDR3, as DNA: TGTGCCAGCAGCTTATTGTTGGGTTTGAACACTGAAGCTTTCTTT. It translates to CASSLLLGLNTEAFF.

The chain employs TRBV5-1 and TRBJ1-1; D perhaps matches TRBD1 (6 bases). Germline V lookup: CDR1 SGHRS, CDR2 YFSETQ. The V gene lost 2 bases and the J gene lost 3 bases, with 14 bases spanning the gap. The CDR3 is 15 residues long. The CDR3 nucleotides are TGCGCCAGCAGCTTCCCGACAGGAACGGACACTGAAGCTTTCTTT. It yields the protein CASSFPTGTDTEAFF.

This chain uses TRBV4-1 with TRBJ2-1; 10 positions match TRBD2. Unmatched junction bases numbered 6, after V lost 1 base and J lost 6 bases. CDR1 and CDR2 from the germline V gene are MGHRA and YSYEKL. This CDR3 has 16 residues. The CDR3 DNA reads TGCGCCAGCAGCCAAGTCGGAGCGGGAGGGGTCAATGAGCAGTTCTTC. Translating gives CASSQVGAGGVNEQFF.

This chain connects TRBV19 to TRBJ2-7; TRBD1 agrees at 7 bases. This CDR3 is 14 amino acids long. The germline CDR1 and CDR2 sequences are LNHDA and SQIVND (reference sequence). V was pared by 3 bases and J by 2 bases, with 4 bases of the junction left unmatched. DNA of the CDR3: TGTGCCAGTAGTATTTTGGGACAGCCCTACGAGCAGTACTTC. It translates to CASSILGQPYEQYF.

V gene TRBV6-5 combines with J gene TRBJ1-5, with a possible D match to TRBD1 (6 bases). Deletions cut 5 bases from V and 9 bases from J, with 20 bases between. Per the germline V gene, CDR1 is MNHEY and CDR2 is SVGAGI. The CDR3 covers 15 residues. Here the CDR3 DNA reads TGTGCCAGCAGTCCCCGACAGGTTACCTCGGGGCCCCAGCATTTT. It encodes CASSPRQVTSGPQHF.

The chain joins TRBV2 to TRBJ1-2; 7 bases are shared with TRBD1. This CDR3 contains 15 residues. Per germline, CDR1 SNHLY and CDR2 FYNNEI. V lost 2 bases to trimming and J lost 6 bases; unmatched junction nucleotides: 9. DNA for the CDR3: TGTGCCAGCAGTGAACGAGGGAGACAGGGCGATGGCTACACCTTC. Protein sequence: CASSERGRQGDGYTF.

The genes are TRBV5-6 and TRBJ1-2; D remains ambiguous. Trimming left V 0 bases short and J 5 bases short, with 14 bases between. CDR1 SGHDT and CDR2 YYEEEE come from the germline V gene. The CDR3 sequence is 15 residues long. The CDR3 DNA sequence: TGTGCCAGCAGCTTGGGACGGCGCACTACGTATGGCTACACCTTC. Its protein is CASSLGRRTTYGYTF.

The CDR3 loop is CASSPPTGGGGETQYF. CDR3 nucleotide sequence: TGTGCCAGCAGCCCACCAACGGGGGGGGGAGGGGAGACCCAGTACTTC. The rearrangement links TRBV7-2 to TRBJ2-5, with 8 bases fitting TRBD2. Germline V gene lookup returns CDR1 SGHTA and CDR2 FQGNSA. The length of the CDR3 is 16 residues. The ends lost 5 bases at V and 5 bases at J; junction bases unmatched: 13.

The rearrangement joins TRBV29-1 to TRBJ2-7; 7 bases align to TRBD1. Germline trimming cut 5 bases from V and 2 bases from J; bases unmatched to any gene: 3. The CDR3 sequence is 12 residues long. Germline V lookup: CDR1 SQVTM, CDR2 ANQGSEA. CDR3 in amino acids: CSVLGQAYEQYF. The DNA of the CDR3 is TGCAGCGTTCTCGGACAGGCCTACGAGCAGTACTTC.